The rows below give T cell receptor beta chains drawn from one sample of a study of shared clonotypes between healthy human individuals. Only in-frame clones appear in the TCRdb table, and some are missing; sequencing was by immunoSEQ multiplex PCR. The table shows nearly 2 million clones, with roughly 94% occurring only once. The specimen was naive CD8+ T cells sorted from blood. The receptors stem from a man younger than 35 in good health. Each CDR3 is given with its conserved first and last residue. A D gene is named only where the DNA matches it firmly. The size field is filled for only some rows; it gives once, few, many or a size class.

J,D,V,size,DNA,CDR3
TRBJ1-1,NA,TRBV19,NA,TGTGCCAGTAGTATATGGGCATGGGATCGGCTGAACACTGAAGCTTTCTTT,CASSIWAWDRLNTEAFF
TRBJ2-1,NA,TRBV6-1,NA,TGTGCCAGCAGTGAAGCGAATCTAGCAAACAATGAGCAGTTCTTC,CASSEANLANNEQFF
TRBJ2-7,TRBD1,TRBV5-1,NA,TGCGCCAGCAGCTTGTTCCAGGGGGCTTCCTACGAGCAGTACTTC,CASSLFQGASYEQYF
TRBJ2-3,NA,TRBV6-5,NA,TGTGCCAGCAGTTACGGGACGGGAGGCACAGATACGCAGTATTTT,CASSYGTGGTDTQYF
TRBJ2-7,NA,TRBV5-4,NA,TGTGCCAGCAGCTTGGGGCCAGGGTACGAGCAGTACTTC,CASSLGPGYEQYF
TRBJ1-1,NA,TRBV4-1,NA,TGCGCCAGCAGCCGATCTGGGGGGTCTGAAGCTTTCTTT,CASSRSGGSEAFF
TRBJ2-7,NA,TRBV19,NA,TGTGCCAGTAGTATAGCGAACGAGCAGTACTTC,CASSIANEQYF
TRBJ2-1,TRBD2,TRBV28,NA,TGTGCCAGCAGTTTAGAACTAGCGGGGGACGCCAGGGAAAATGAGCAGTTCTTC,CASSLELAGDARENEQFF
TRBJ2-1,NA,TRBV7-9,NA,TGTGCCAGCAGCTTAGGGGTCGAGTTCTGTGAGCAGTTCTTC,CASSLGVEFCEQFF
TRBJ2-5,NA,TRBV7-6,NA,TGTGCCAGCAGCCTTACTCGACTAGGCGAAGAGACCCAGTACTTC,CASSLTRLGEETQYF
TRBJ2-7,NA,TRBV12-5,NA,TGTGCTAGTGGTTTGGGACTGAACTACGAGCAGTACTTC,CASGLGLNYEQYF
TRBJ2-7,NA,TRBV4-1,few,TGCGCCAGCAGCCAAAAGACAGCGAACTACGAGCAGTACTTC,CASSQKTANYEQYF
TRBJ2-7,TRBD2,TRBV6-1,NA,TGTGCCAGCAGGGCGGGAGGGTCCTACGAGCAGTACTTC,CASRAGGSYEQYF
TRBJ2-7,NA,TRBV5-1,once,TGCGCCAGCAGCTTGTCCGGCAGTAGCTACGAGCAGTACTTC,CASSLSGSSYEQYF
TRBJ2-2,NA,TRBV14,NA,TGTGCCAGCAGCCAAGTCGGCGGTCCCACCGGGGAGCTGTTTTTT,CASSQVGGPTGELFF
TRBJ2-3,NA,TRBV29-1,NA,TGCAGCGTTGAAGGCGGGGAGAAAGATACGCAGTATTTT,CSVEGGEKDTQYF
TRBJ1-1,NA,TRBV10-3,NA,TGTGCCATCAGTGACAGCACTGAAGCTTTCTTT,CAISDSTEAFF
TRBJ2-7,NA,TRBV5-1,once,TGCGCCAGCAGCCCTGGACCAGCTTACGAGCAGTACTTC,CASSPGPAYEQYF
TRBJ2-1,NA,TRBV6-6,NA,TGTGCCAGCAGTCCCCTCCAGGGGAAGGCCGATGAGCAGTTCTTC,CASSPLQGKADEQFF
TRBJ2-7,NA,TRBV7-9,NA,TGTGCCAGCAGCCCCAGTCAGGCCACCTACGAGCAGTACTTC,CASSPSQATYEQYF
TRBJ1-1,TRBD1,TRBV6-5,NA,TGTGCCAGCAGTTACGGACAGGGGCCCACTGAAGCTTTCTTT,CASSYGQGPTEAFF
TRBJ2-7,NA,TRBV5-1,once,TGCGCCAGCAGCCGACGGACGGACCCCTACGAGCAGTACTTC,CASSRRTDPYEQYF
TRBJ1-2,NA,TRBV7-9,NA,TGTGCCAGCAGCGGTACCTTCTATGGCTACACCTTC,CASSGTFYGYTF
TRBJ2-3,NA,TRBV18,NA,TGTGCCAGCTCACCGGACAGTTACACAGATACGCAGTATTTT,CASSPDSYTDTQYF
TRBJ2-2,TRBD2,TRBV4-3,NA,TGCGCCAGCAGCCAAGATCGGGAGGGACTCATCACCGGGGAGCTGTTTTTT,CASSQDREGLITGELFF
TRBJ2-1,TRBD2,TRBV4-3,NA,TGCGCCAGCAGCCCGAGCGGGACCTCCCCCGATGAGCAGTTCTTC,CASSPSGTSPDEQFF
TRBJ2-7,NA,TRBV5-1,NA,TGCGCCAGCAGCGGAAGCTCCTACGAGCAGTACTTC,CASSGSSYEQYF
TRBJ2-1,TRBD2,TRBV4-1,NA,TGCGCCAGCAGCCCGGGACTAGCGGGGGAGCAGTTCTTC,CASSPGLAGEQFF
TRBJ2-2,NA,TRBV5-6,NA,TGTGCCAGCTTAACAGGGAGGAACACCGGGGAGCTGTTTTTT,CASLTGRNTGELFF
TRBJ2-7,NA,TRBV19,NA,TGTGCCAGTAGTGGGGGCCCTCGGGAGTCGCATGACTACGAGCAGTACTTC,CASSGGPRESHDYEQYF
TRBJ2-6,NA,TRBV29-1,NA,TGCAGCGTTGATGACTTCTATGGTGACAGGATCTCTGGGGCCAACGTCCTGACTTTC,CSVDDFYGDRISGANVLTF
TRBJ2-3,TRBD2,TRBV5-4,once,TGTGCCAGCAGCTCGGGGGGACCCGACCCCATAGATACGCAGTATTTT,CASSSGGPDPIDTQYF
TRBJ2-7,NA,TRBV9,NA,TGTGCCAGCAGCCTAAAGGCAGCCTCCTACGAGCAGTACTTC,CASSLKAASYEQYF
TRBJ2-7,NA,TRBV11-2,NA,TGTGCCAGCAGCTTATCGACAGGCAGCCCCCCCCACGAGCAGTACTTC,CASSLSTGSPPHEQYF
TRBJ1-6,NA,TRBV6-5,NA,TGTGCCAGCAGAAAGACAGGTTATTCACCCCTCCACTTT,CASRKTGYSPLHF